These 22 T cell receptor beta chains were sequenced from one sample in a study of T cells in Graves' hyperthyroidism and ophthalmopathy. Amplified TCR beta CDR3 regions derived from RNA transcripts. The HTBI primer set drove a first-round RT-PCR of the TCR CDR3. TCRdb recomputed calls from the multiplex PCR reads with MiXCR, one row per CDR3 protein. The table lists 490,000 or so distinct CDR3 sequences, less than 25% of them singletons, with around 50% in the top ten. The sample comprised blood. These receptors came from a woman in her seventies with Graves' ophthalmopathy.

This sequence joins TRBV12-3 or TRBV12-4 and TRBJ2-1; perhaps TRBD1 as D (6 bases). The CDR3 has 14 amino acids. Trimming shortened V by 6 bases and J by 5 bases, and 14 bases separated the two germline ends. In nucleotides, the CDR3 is TGTGCCAGCAGCTTACAGGGATCCGACAATGAGCAGTTCTTC. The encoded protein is CASSLQGSDNEQFF.

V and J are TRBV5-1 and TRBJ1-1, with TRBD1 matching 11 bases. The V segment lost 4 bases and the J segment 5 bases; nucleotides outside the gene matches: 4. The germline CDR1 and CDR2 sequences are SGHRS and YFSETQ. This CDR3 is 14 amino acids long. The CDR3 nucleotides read TGCGCCAGCAGCGGGGGACAGGGGGGGACTGAAGCTTTCTTT. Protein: CASSGGQGGTEAFF.

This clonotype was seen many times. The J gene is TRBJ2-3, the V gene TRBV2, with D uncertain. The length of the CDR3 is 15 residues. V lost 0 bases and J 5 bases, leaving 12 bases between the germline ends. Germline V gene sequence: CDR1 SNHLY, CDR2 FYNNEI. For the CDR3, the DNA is TGTGCCAGCAGTGAAGCTCCGGTTTCCAGAGATACGCAGTATTTT. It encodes CASSEAPVSRDTQYF.

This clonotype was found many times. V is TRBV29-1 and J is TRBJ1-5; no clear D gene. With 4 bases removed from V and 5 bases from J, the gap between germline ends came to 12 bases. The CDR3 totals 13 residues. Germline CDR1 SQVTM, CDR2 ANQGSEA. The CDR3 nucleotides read TGCAGCGTTGGAATAGGGAACGATCAGCCCCAGCATTTT. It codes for CSVGIGNDQPQHF.

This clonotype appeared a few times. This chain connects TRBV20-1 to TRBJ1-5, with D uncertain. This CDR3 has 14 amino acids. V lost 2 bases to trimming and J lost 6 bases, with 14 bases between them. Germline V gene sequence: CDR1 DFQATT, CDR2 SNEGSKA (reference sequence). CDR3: CSARSDLGGQPQHF. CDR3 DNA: TGCAGTGCTAGATCCGACTTAGGAGGTCAGCCCCAGCATTTT.

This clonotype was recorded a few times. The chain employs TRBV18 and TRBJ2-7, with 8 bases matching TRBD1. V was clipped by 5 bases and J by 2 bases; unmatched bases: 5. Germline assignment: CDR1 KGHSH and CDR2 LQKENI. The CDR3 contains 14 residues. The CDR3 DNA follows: TGTGCCAGCTCATTGGGACAGGACCCCTACGAGCAGTACTTC. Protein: CASSLGQDPYEQYF.

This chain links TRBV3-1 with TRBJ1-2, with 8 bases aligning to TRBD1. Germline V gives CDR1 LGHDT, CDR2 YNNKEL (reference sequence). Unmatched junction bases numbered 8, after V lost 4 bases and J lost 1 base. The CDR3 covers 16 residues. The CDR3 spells CASSPGTGLINYGYTF. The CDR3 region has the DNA TGTGCCAGCAGCCCCGGGACAGGTCTTATTAACTATGGCTACACCTTC. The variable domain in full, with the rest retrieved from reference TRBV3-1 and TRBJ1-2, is DTAVSQTPKYLVTQMGNDKSIKCEQNLGHDTMYWYKQDSKKFLKIMFSYNNKELIINETVPNRFSPKSPDKAHLNLHINSLELGDSAVYFCASSPGTGLINYGYTFGSGTRLTVV.

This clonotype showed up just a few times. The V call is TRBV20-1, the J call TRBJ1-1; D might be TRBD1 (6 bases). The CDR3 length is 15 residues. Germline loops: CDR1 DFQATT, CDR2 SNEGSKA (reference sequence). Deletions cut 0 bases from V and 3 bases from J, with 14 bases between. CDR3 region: CSARDRRTVDTEAFF. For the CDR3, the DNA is TGCAGTGCTAGAGATAGACGGACAGTTGACACTGAAGCTTTCTTT.

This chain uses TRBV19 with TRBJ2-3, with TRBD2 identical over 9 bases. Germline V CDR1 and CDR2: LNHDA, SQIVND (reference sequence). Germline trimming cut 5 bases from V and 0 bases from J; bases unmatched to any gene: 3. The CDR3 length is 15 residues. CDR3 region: CASSAGGGSTDTQYF. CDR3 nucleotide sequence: TGTGCCAGTAGTGCGGGAGGGGGTAGCACAGATACGCAGTATTTT. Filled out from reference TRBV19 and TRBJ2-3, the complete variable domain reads DGGITQSPKYLFRKEGQNVTLSCEQNLNHDAMYWYRQDPGQGLRLIYYSQIVNDFQKGDIAEGYSVSREKKESFPLTVTSAQKNPTAFYLCASSAGGGSTDTQYFGPGTRLTVL.

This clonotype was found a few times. The CDR3 coding sequence is TGTGCCAGCAGTCCCCGCGCCGACTACAATGAGCAGTTCTTC. Translated: CASSPRADYNEQFF. The gene calls are TRBV28 and TRBJ2-1; D is unresolved. Trimming stripped 5 bases from V and 3 bases from J, with 11 bases between. The CDR3 has 14 residues. CDR1 is MDHEN, CDR2 SYDVKM, per germline.

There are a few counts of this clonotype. The CDR3 reads CASSRSDRDFVNTEAFF. Written as DNA, the CDR3 is TGTGCCAGCAGCCGGTCCGACAGGGACTTCGTAAACACTGAAGCTTTCTTT. The chain is built from TRBV7-9 and TRBJ1-1, with 7 bases matching TRBD1. Looked up from germline, CDR1 is SEHNR and CDR2 is FQNEAQ (reference sequence). The CDR3 has 17 residues. V lost 5 bases and J lost 2; bases outside the gene matches: 14.

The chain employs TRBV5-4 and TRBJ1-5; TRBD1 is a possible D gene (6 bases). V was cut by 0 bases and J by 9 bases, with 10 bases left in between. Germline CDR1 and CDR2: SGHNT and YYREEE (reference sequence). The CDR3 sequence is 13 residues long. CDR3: CASSLGEGGPQHF. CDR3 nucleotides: TGTGCCAGCAGCTTGGGCGAGGGGGGGCCCCAGCATTTT.

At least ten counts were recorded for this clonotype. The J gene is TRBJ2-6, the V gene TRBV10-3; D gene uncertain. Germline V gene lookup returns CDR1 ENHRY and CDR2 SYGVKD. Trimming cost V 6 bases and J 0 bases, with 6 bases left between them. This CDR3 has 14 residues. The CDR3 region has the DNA TGTGCCATCAGAGGAGACTCTGGGGCCAACGTCCTGACTTTC. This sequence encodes CAIRGDSGANVLTF.

CDR3 nucleotide sequence: TGCAGTGCCCATGGGTCCTACAGGGCCGTAAACACTGAAGCTTTCTTT. It yields the protein CSAHGSYRAVNTEAFF. The chain recombines TRBV20-1 with TRBJ1-1; D may be TRBD1 (6 bases). CDR1 is DFQATT and CDR2 is SNEGSKA in the germline V gene (reference sequence). The V and J ends lost 6 bases and 2 bases respectively, with 22 bases between them. The CDR3 consists of 16 residues.

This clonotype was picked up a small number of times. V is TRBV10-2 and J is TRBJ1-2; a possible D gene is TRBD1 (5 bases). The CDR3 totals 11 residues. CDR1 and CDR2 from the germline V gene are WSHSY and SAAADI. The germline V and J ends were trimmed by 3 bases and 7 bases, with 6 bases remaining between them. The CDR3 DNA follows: TGCGCCAGCAGTGATCAGGGTGGCTACACCTTC. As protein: CASSDQGGYTF.

CDR3 nucleotides: TGTGCCAGCTACCGGGGATGTGGAGCGGATCAGCCCCAGCATTTT. This translates into CASYRGCGADQPQHF. The chain recombines TRBV25-1 with TRBJ1-5, with D hard to call. This CDR3 comprises 15 residues. CDR1 and CDR2 from the germline V gene are MGHDK and SYGVNS. V was trimmed by 8 bases and J by 5 bases, leaving 19 bases between them.

This CDR3 reads CASSIMTGRANQPQHF. The CDR3 region has the DNA TGTGCCAGCAGCATAATGACAGGAAGGGCGAATCAGCCCCAGCATTTT. This chain joins TRBV5-6 and TRBJ1-5, with a weak D call TRBD1 (6 bases). The CDR3 totals 16 residues. Trimming left V 4 bases short and J 4 bases short, with 18 bases between. CDR1 SGHDT and CDR2 YYEEEE come from the germline V gene.

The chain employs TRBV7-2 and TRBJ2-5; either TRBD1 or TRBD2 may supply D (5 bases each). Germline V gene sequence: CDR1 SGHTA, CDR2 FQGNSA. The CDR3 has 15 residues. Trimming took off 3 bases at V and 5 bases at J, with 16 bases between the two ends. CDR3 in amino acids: CASSLVGTAYETQYF. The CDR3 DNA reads TGTGCCAGCAGCTTGGTCGGGACGGCTTATGAGACCCAGTACTTC.

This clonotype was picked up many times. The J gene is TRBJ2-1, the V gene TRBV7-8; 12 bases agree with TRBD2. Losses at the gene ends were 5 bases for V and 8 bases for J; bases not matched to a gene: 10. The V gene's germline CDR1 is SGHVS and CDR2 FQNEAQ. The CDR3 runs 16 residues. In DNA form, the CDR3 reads TGTGCCAGCAGCCCCATCGGACTAGCGGGATACGATGAGCAGTTCTTC. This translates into CASSPIGLAGYDEQFF.

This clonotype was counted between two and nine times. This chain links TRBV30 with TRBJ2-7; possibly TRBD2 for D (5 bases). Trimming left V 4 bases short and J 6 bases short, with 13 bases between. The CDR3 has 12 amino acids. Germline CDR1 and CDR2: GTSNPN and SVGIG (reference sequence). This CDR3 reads CAWTEGVSEQYF. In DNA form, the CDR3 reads TGTGCCTGGACCGAGGGCGTCAGCGAGCAGTACTTC. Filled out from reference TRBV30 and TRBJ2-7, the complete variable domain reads SQTIHQWPATLVQPVGSPLSLECTVEGTSNPNLYWYRQAAGRGLQLLFYSVGIGQISSEVPQNLSASRPQDRQFILSSKKLLLSDSGFYLCAWTEGVSEQYFGPGTRLTVT.

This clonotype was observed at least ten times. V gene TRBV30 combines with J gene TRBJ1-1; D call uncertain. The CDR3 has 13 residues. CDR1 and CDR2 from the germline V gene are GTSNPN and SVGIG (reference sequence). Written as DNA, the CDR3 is TGTGCATTACGAGGCGGCATGAACACTGAAGCTTTCTTT. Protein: CALRGGMNTEAFF.

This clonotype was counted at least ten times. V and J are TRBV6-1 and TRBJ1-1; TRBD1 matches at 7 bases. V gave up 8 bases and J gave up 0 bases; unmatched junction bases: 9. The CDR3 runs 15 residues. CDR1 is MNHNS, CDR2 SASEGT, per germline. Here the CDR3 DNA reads TGTGCCAGCCAAAGACAGGGCTCAATGAACACTGAAGCTTTCTTT. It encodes CASQRQGSMNTEAFF.